The 13 T cell receptor beta chains below were found in one sample sequenced in a study of T-cell memory formation after mild COVID-19. MiXCR, run by TCRdb on the 5' RACE reads, gives a single entry per CDR3 protein. The repertoire includes nearly 200,000 distinct CDR3 sequences, approximately 20% of them detected once, and 2% to 3% sits in the top ten. What was sequenced was PBMCs or a T cell subset sorted from them (not recorded which). These TCRs come from an adult woman who had mild COVID-19 (a few samples of this study predate the infection). Cell type and time point are not known.

This clonotype appeared a few times. The chain has TRBV5-1 and TRBJ2-1, with 11 positions matching TRBD1. CDR3 length: 15 amino acids. V lost 1 base and J lost 7; bases outside the gene matches: 4. The germline V gene encodes CDR1 SGHRS and CDR2 YFSETQ. The CDR3: CASSLWTGGTNEQFF. Written as DNA, the CDR3 is TGCGCCAGCAGCTTGTGGACAGGGGGCACGAATGAGCAGTTCTTC.

V is TRBV5-4 and J is TRBJ1-1; tentative D call: TRBD1 (6 bases). There are 14 residues in the CDR3. Germline values: CDR1 SGHNT, CDR2 YYREEE (reference sequence). V lost 4 bases and J 1 base, leaving 11 bases between the germline ends. Written as DNA, the CDR3 is TGTGCCAGCAGCAAAGGACAGTGGAACACTGAAGCTTTCTTT. This codes for CASSKGQWNTEAFF.

There are many counts of this clonotype. The J gene is TRBJ2-7, the V gene TRBV18; D unresolved. Trimming left V 4 bases short and J 2 bases short, with 12 bases between. The germline V gene encodes CDR1 KGHSH and CDR2 LQKENI. There are 14 residues in the CDR3. The CDR3 DNA follows: TGTGCCAGCTCACGGGAAGACACTACCTACGAGCAGTACTTC. Amino acids: CASSREDTTYEQYF.

This clonotype was counted a few times. J is TRBJ2-5 and V is TRBV2, with unresolved D. Trimming left V 4 bases short and J 5 bases short, with 20 bases between. Germline assignment: CDR1 SNHLY and CDR2 FYNNEI. CDR3 size: 16 residues. The CDR3 nucleotides are TGTGCCAGCAGTGTCTCTACCCGAACCGAAACGGAGACCCAGTACTTC. Translated: CASSVSTRTETETQYF.

A single count supports this clonotype. The gene calls are TRBV6-6 and TRBJ1-4, with D perhaps TRBD1 (6 bases). The V end lost 8 bases, the J end lost 6 bases, and 25 bases lay between the germline ends. The CDR3 consists of 17 residues. Per germline, CDR1 MNHNY and CDR2 SVGAGI (reference sequence). CDR3 protein: CASRMKGEVLYDEKLFF. The CDR3 DNA reads as TGTGCCAGCCGAATGAAGGGGGAAGTCCTCTATGATGAAAAACTGTTTTTT.

The chain recombines TRBV7-2 with TRBJ2-2; TRBD1 is a possible D gene (5 bases). Germline values: CDR1 SGHTA, CDR2 FQGNSA. The CDR3 has 15 amino acids. V was trimmed by 2 bases and J by 2 bases, leaving 9 bases between them. The CDR3 nucleotides read TGTGCCAGCAGCTTATGGGGCGCCAACACCGGGGAGCTGTTTTTT. Its translation is CASSLWGANTGELFF.

In its sample, this clonotype was seen a few times. The rearrangement uses TRBV6-6 and TRBJ1-1, with a weak D call TRBD1 (5 bases). The V end lost 4 bases, the J end lost 0 bases, and 18 bases lay between the germline ends. The germline V gene encodes CDR1 MNHNY and CDR2 SVGAGI (reference sequence). This CDR3 has 17 amino acids. The CDR3 nucleotides read TGTGCCAGCAGTTCCCTCTCAGGGCGGCAAGTGAACACTGAAGCTTTCTTT. This codes for CASSSLSGRQVNTEAFF.

The gene calls are TRBV12-3 or TRBV12-4 and TRBJ1-1, with D perhaps TRBD1 (6 bases). CDR3 size: 16 residues. V lost 6 bases and J 0 bases, leaving 17 bases between the germline ends. Here the CDR3 reads CASREKGGRVNTEAFF. The CDR3, as DNA: TGTGCCAGCAGGGAGAAAGGGGGAAGAGTGAACACTGAAGCTTTCTTT.

This clonotype was recorded many times. The genes are TRBV20-1 and TRBJ1-1; D uncertain. Germline V gene data show CDR1 as DFQATT and CDR2 as SNEGSKA (reference sequence). The CDR3 has 11 amino acids. Between the trimmed V and J ends, which lost 4 bases and 1 base, there was a span of 4 bases. In DNA form, the CDR3 reads TGCAGTGCTACACAGAACACTGAAGCTTTCTTT. This sequence encodes CSATQNTEAFF.

The gene calls are TRBV30 and TRBJ2-7; D not resolved. CDR1 and CDR2 from the germline V gene are GTSNPN and SVGIG (reference sequence). With 2 bases removed from V and 3 bases from J, the gap between germline ends came to 5 bases. The CDR3 has 11 residues. The CDR3 DNA sequence: TGTGCCTGGAGTAAGGTCTACGAGCAGTACTTC. Its translation is CAWSKVYEQYF.

This clonotype was seen more than once but under ten times. The chain carries TRBV5-4 and TRBJ2-3; tentative D call: TRBD2 (6 bases). Germline V gives CDR1 SGHNT, CDR2 YYREEE (reference sequence). This CDR3 spans 16 amino acids. V dropped 2 bases and J dropped 4 bases, with 17 bases sitting between them. The CDR3 DNA reads as TGTGCCAGCAGCTTAACACTGGGACTTGGTGCAGATACGCAGTATTTT. Protein: CASSLTLGLGADTQYF.

The chain recombines TRBV3-1 with TRBJ1-5, with D tentatively TRBD1 (5 bases). Trimming cost V 1 base and J 4 bases, with 14 bases left between them. The CDR3 is 16 amino acids. Germline CDR1 reads LGHDT; CDR2 reads YNNKEL (reference sequence). As DNA, the CDR3 is TGTGCCAGCAGCCAAGGAGGCCAGGGAAGGAATCAGCCCCAGCATTTT. This translates into CASSQGGQGRNQPQHF.

The rearrangement uses TRBV30 and TRBJ1-1; 8 bases line up with TRBD1. Germline V gene data show CDR1 as GTSNPN and CDR2 as SVGIG (reference sequence). The CDR3 contains 15 residues. After removal of 0 bases from V and 4 bases from J, the junction contained 7 bases not matched to a gene. The CDR3 region is CAWSVLRGPGTEAFF. CDR3 bases: TGTGCCTGGAGTGTACTCAGGGGGCCCGGCACTGAAGCTTTCTTT.